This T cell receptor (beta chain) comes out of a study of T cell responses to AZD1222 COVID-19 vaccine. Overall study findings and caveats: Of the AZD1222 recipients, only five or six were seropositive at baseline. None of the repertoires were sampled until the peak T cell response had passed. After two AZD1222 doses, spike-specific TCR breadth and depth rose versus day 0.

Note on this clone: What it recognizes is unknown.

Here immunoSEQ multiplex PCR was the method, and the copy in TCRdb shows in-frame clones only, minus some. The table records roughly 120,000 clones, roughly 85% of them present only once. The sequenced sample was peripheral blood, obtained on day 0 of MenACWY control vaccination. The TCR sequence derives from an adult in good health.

CDR3 sequence (DNA): TGCAGCGTTGTAACAGGGTTCGCAGATACGCAGTATTTT. Translation gives CSVVTGFADTQYF. The rearrangement uses TRBV29-1 and TRBJ2-3; TRBD1 is a possible D gene (6 bases). CDR3 length: 13 residues. Germline V gives CDR1 SQVTM, CDR2 ANQGSEA. V dropped 4 bases and J dropped 4 bases, with 12 bases sitting between them.